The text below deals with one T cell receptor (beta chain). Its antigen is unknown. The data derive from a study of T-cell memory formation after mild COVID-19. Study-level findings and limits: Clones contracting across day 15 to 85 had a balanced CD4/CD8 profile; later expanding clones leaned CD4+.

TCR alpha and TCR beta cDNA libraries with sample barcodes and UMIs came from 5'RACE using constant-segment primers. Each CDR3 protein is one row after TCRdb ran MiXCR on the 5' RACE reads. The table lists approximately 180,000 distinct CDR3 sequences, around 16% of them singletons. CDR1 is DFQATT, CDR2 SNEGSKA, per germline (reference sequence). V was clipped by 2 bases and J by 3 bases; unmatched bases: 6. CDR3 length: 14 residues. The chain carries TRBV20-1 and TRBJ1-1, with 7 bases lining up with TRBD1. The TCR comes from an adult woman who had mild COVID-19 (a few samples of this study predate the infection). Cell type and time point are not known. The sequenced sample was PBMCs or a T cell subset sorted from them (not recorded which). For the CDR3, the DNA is TGCAGTGCTAGACTGTCGGACAGGTACACTGAAGCTTTCTTT. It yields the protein CSARLSDRYTEAFF.